This T cell receptor beta chain originates from a study of OX40 agonist ivuxolimab in advanced cancers. With 5 bases removed from V and 1 base from J, the gap between germline ends came to 18 bases. The length of the CDR3 is 18 residues. CDR1 and CDR2 (germline): SGHVS, FNYEAQ. This clone was seen once. The protocol was immunoSEQ multiplex PCR, while the TCRdb copy is restricted to in-frame clones and leaves out a portion. The table shows around 80,000 clones, with 70% to 90% occurring only once. The sequences come from CD4+ or CD8+ T cells sorted from blood, collected in a trial of the OX40 agonist ivuxolimab. This TCR came from an adult with an advanced solid tumor such as melanoma, head and neck, liver or kidney cancer. The gene calls are TRBV7-6 and TRBJ2-6; D ambiguous. CDR3 in amino acids: CASSGDSQRFSGANVLTF. The CDR3 nucleotides read TGTGCCAGCAGCGGGGATTCTCAGAGATTTTCTGGGGCCAACGTCCTGACTTTC.